A selection of T cell receptor beta chains follows, all from one sample in a study of cytomegalovirus exposure and HLA in healthy donors. Libraries were prepared by immunoSEQ multiplex PCR; TCRdb keeps only in-frame clonotypes and omits some of them. This sample yields 75,000 to 95,000 clones, of which around 79% are seen a single time; 4.6% belongs to the top ten. Sequencing was done on a sample of PBMCs. The source of these receptors is a woman aged 40 to 50 in good health and CMV-seropositive. Each CDR3 is given with its conserved first and last residue. Fields, in order: J gene, clone size, D gene, V gene, CDR3 DNA, CDR3 protein. A D gene is named only where the DNA matches it firmly. The size field is filled for only some rows; it gives once, few, many or a size class.

>TRBJ1-5|.|.|TRBV9
TGTGCCAGCAGCGGTACAGCGGAGAATCAGCCCCAGCATTTT
CASSGTAENQPQHF
>TRBJ2-6|.|.|TRBV7-3
TGTGCCAGCAGCTTATCGTCTGGGGCCAACGTCCTGACTTTC
CASSLSSGANVLTF
>TRBJ1-1|once|.|TRBV5-4
TGTGCCAGCAGCTCGACCAGGGACACTGAAGCTTTCTTT
CASSSTRDTEAFF
>TRBJ2-1|many|TRBD1|TRBV15
TGTGCCACCAGCAGAAGGACAGGGGATGAGCAGTTCTTC
CATSRRTGDEQFF
>TRBJ1-2|.|TRBD1|TRBV7-2
TGTGCCAGCAGTCGGCAGGGGGCGGACTATGGCTACACCTTC
CASSRQGADYGYTF
>TRBJ1-4|once|.|TRBV14
TGTGCCAGCAGCCACCGCGACAGCTCGAGATCGGGAAAACTGTTTTTT
CASSHRDSSRSGKLFF
>TRBJ2-2|.|TRBD2|TRBV5-6
TGTGCCAGCAGCTGGGGGACTAGCGGGATGAGCGGGGAGCTGCTTTTT
CASSWGTSGMSGELLF
>TRBJ2-3|.|.|TRBV10-3
TGTGCCATCAGTCGACAGGGCACAGATACGCAGTATTTT
CAISRQGTDTQYF
>TRBJ2-7|.|TRBD1|TRBV28
TGTGCCAGCAGTTTAAAAGGGGACAGGTGGTACGAGCAGTACTTC
CASSLKGDRWYEQYF
>TRBJ2-5|.|TRBD1|TRBV28
TGTGCCAGCAGTTTAGCAGGGGGCATCCAAGAGACCCAGTACTTC
CASSLAGGIQETQYF
>TRBJ1-5|.|.|TRBV30
TGTGCCTGGAGTCAAGGGGCCGGGCAGCCCCAGCATTTT
CAWSQGAGQPQHF
>TRBJ1-6|.|TRBD1|TRBV5-6
TGTGCCAGCACCGATTTTCAGACAGGGTTTTATTCACCCCTCCACTTT
CASTDFQTGFYSPLHF
>TRBJ2-2|once|TRBD2|TRBV6-5
TGTGCCAGCAGTCGGGGGGGGCGGGAGCTGTTTTTT
CASSRGGRELFF
>TRBJ2-7|.|TRBD2|TRBV2
TGTGCCAGCAGCGCACTAGCGGACCCGACCTCCTACGAGCAGTACTTC
CASSALADPTSYEQYF
>TRBJ1-4|.|TRBD1|TRBV5-8
TGTGCCAGCAGCTTCGGAGACAGGGGAGGTGAAAAACTGTTTTTT
CASSFGDRGGEKLFF
>TRBJ2-7|.|TRBD1|TRBV28
TGTGCCAGCAGTATTCCGACAGGGTACGACGAGCAGTACTTC
CASSIPTGYDEQYF
>TRBJ2-7|.|.|TRBV5-8
TGTGCCAGCAGCCTGTACAGTGGCGAGCAGTACTTC
CASSLYSGEQYF
>TRBJ1-3|.|.|TRBV30
TGTGCCTGTACTACTACAGGTCTTTCAGGAAACACCATATATTTT
CACTTTGLSGNTIYF
>TRBJ2-3|once|TRBD2|TRBV11-3
TGTGCCAGCAGCCTCACTAGCGAAACAGATACGCAGTATTTT
CASSLTSETDTQYF
>TRBJ2-7|.|TRBD1|TRBV9
TGTGCCAGCAGCCGACAGGGAGACTCCTACGAGCAGTACTTC
CASSRQGDSYEQYF
>TRBJ2-1|.|TRBD1|TRBV7-2
TGTGCCAGCAGCCAGGGACAGGGGACCTACAATGAGCAGTTCTTC
CASSQGQGTYNEQFF
>TRBJ2-2|.|.|TRBV7-3
TGTGCCAGCAGGGCGGGGAGTTCCAGGAACACCGGGGAGCTGTTTTTT
CASRAGSSRNTGELFF
>TRBJ2-7|.|TRBD1|TRBV7-9
TGTGCCAGCAGCCTAGGACAGGGCTCAAGACCCTACGAGCAGTACTTC
CASSLGQGSRPYEQYF
>TRBJ1-3|.|.|TRBV7-9
TGTGCCAGCAGCTTGGCTCTGGGCACTGGAAACACCATATATTTT
CASSLALGTGNTIYF
>TRBJ1-6|.|.|TRBV6-5
TGTGCCAGCAGTTACGGGCCCGCCTCCTATAATTCACCCCTCCACTTT
CASSYGPASYNSPLHF
>TRBJ1-5|.|.|TRBV30
TGTGCCTGGAGTGTACAGGCCAATCAGCCCCAGCATTTT
CAWSVQANQPQHF
>TRBJ2-3|.|.|TRBV28
TGTGCCAGCAGCCAAGCATCTCTAGATACGCAGTATTTT
CASSQASLDTQYF
>TRBJ2-3|.|TRBD1|TRBV7-2
TGTGCCATAGGGCAAAGGGGGCCCACAGATACGCAGTATTTT
CAIGQRGPTDTQYF
>TRBJ2-1|.|TRBD1|TRBV5-5
TGTGCCAGCAGCTCAACTGACAGGGGGGGTTACAATGAGCAGTTCTTC
CASSSTDRGGYNEQFF
>TRBJ1-1|.|.|TRBV19
TGTGCCAGTAGTTCGACAGGAGGAGGCACTGAAGCTTTCTTT
CASSSTGGGTEAFF
>TRBJ2-2|once|.|TRBV18
TGTGCCAGCTCACACTCCACCGGGGAGCTGTTTTTT
CASSHSTGELFF
>TRBJ2-1|.|.|TRBV21-1
TGTGCCAGCAGCGGCGGAGGTACAGCGGGAGTTGGTAATGAGCAGTTCTTC
CASSGGGTAGVGNEQFF
>TRBJ1-1|few|.|TRBV11-2
TGTGCCAGCAGCTTTAACAGGGACACTGAAGCTTTCTTT
CASSFNRDTEAFF
>TRBJ1-1|.|.|TRBV7-2
TGTGCCAGCAGCAAGAACAGGGAGAATGAAGCTTTCTTT
CASSKNRENEAFF
>TRBJ2-2|.|TRBD2|TRBV4-1
TGCGCCAGCAGCCGGATATGGGCGGGAGGTGCCGGGGAGCTGTTTTTT
CASSRIWAGGAGELFF
>TRBJ2-7|once|TRBD1|TRBV29-1
TGCAGCGTTCTGGGACAGGGCTACGAGCAGTACTTC
CSVLGQGYEQYF
>TRBJ1-2|.|TRBD1|TRBV30
TGTGCCTGGAGTAGGACAGGGCCCTATGGCTACACCTTC
CAWSRTGPYGYTF
>TRBJ1-3|.|.|TRBV11-3
TGTGCCAGCAGCTTTCTCACAGGAACCTCTGGAAACACCATATATTTT
CASSFLTGTSGNTIYF
>TRBJ2-7|medium-sized|TRBD1|TRBV13
TGTGCCAGCAGCTTAGGCGGGACAGGGTTCAGGGAGCAGTACTTC
CASSLGGTGFREQYF
>TRBJ1-1|.|.|TRBV23-1
TGCGCCAGCAGTCAATCGGGCCTTGAAGCTTTCTTT
CASSQSGLEAFF